This T cell receptor beta chain originates from a study of T cell clones after liver transplantation. The overall study: Liver transplant recipients had immunosuppression withdrawal attempted within 2 years. Timepoints were pre-transplant, pre-withdrawal, and after withdrawal was completed or failed. Third-party-reactive TCRbeta sequences from pre-transplant mixed lymphocyte reactions served as antigen-independent comparators.

This clone appeared a few times. The J segment lost 12 bases and the V segment lost 4 bases, leaving 12 bases of the junction unmatched. This CDR3 region has 15 residues. Germline V gene lookup returns CDR1 MNHEY and CDR2 SMNVEV (reference sequence). Assay used: immunoSEQ multiplex PCR; TCRdb lists only in-frame clones, some missing. The sample lists 99,000 or so clones, roughly four fifths seen once, with roughly 0.9% in the top ten. The input for sequencing was CD4+ T cells from blood, taken before liver transplant. The sequence was collected from a human donor who received a liver transplant. The chain has TRBV27 and TRBJ2-3, with TRBD2 matching 11 bases. CDR3 amino acids: CASSSHASGGFLQYF. The CDR3 DNA reads TGTGCCAGCAGTTCCCACGCTAGCGGGGGGTTCCTTCAGTATTTT.